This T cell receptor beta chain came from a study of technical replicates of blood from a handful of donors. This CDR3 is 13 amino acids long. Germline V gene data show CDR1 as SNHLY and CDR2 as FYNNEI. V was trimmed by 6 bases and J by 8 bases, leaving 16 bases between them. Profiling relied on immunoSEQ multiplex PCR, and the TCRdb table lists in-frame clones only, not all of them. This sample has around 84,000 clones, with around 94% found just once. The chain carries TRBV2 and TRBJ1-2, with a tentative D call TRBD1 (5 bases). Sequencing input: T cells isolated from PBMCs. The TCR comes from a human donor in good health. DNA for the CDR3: TGTGCCAGCAGCAGGGAAGGAATAGGAGGCTACACCTTC. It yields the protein CASSREGIGGYTF.